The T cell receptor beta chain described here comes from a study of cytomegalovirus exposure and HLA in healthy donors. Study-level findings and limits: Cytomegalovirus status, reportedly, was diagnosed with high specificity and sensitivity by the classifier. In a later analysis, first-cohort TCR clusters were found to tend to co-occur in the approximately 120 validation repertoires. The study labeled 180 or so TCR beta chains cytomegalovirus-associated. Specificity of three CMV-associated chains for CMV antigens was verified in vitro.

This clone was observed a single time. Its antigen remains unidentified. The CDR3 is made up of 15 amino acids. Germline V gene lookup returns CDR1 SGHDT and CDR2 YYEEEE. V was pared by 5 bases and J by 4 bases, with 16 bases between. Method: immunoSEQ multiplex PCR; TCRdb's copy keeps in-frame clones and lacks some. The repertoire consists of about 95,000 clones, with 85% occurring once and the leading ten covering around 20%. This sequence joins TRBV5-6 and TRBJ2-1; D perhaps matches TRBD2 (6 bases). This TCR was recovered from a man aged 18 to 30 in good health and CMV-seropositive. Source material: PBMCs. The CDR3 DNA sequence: TGTGCCAGCAGTCGGACATTAGCGGTGTACAATGAGCAGTTCTTC. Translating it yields CASSRTLAVYNEQFF. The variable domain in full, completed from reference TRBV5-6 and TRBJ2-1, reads DAGVTQSPTHLIKTRGQQVTLRCSPKSGHDTVSWYQQALGQGPQFIFQYYEEEERQRGNFPDRFSGHQFPNYSSELNVNALLLGDSALYLCASSRTLAVYNEQFFGPGTRLTVL.